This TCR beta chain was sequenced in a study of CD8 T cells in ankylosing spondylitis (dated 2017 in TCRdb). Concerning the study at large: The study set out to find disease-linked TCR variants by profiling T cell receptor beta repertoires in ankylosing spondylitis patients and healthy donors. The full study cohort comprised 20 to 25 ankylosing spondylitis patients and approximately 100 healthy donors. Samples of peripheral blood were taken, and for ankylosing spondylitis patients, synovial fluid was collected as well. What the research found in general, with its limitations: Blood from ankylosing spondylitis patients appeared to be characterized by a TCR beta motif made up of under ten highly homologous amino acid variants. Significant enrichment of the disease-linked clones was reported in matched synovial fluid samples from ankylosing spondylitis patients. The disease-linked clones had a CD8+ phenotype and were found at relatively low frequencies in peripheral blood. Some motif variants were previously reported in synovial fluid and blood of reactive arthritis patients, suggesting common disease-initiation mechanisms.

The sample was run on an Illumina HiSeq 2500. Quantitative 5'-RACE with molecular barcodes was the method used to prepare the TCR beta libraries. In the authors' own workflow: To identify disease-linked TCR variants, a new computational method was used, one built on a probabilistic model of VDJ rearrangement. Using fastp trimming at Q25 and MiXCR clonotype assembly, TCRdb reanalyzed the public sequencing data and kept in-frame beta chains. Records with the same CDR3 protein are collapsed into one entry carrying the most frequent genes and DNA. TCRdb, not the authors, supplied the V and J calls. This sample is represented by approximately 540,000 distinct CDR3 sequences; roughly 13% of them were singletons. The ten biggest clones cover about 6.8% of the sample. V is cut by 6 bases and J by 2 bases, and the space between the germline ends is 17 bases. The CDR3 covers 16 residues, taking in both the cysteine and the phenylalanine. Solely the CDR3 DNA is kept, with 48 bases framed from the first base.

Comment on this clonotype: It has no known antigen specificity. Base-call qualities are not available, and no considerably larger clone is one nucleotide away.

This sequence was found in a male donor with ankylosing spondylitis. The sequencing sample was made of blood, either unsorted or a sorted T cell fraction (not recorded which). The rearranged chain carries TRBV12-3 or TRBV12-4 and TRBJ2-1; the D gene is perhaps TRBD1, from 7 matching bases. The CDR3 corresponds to CASRGGQWDAYNEQFF. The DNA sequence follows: TGTGCCAGCAGGGGGGGACAGTGGGACGCCTACAATGAGCAGTTCTTC.